These 25 T cell receptor beta chains were sequenced from one sample in a study of molecular identifiers for immune sequencing clone quantification (dated by TCRdb to the late 2010s). Library preparation employed PCR. TCRdb names NextSeq 500 as the instrument used. TCRdb reprocessing: public reads trimmed at Q25 with fastp, clones called with MiXCR, in-frame beta chains kept. Entries are consolidated by CDR3 protein sequence, retaining the most common genes and DNA. Counted in this sample were 460,000 or so distinct CDR3 sequences; 25% of them appeared once. Roughly 0.79% of the sample goes to the ten largest clones. Material for sequencing was naive CD8+ T cells from blood, with Jurkat cell RNA spiked in. This specimen's cell subset or site label, per the study, means: FACS-sorted CD8+CD4-CCR7+CD45RA+ naive T cells. These receptors were taken from a human donor in good health. Some libraries in this study had Jurkat cell RNA spiked in.

The V gene is TRBV7-8, the J gene TRBJ1-6; the D gene is possibly TRBD1 (6 bases). The CDR3 extends over 15 amino acids. The V gene's germline CDR1 is SGHVS and CDR2 FQNEAQ. The V end lost 1 base, the J end lost 5 bases, and 9 bases lay between the germline ends. Here the CDR3 reads CASSLVAGDNSPLHF. The CDR3 coding sequence is TGTGCCAGCAGCTTAGTTGCAGGGGATAATTCACCCCTCCACTTT.

This clonotype came up many times. This chain joins TRBV14 and TRBJ2-3; tentatively, D is TRBD1 or TRBD2 (5 bases each). This CDR3 is 17 amino acids long. Germline loops: CDR1 SGHDN, CDR2 FVKESK. V lost 5 bases and J 2 bases, leaving 20 bases between the germline ends. In nucleotides, the CDR3 is TGTGCCAGCAGCTCCACTGTCCGGGGACCCCCCACAGATACGCAGTATTTT. Amino acid sequence: CASSSTVRGPPTDTQYF.

Turning to this clonotype: A much bigger clone sits one base away, suggesting this may be a read error. The chain couples TRBV29-1 to TRBJ2-4; unclear D gene. Germline CDR1 and CDR2: SQVTM and ANQGSEA. The CDR3 contains 13 residues. The CDR3 here is CSVVMGYKSIQYF. CDR3 in DNA: TGCAGCGTTGTAATGGGGTACAAAAGCATTCAGTACTTC.

This clonotype was picked up a small number of times. The chain couples TRBV5-4 to TRBJ2-3; D may be TRBD2 (6 bases). This CDR3 has 16 amino acids. Germline V gene lookup returns CDR1 SGHNT and CDR2 YYREEE (reference sequence). Trimming left V 4 bases short and J 2 bases short, with 17 bases between. CDR3 coding DNA: TGTGCCAGCAGCCCGGTCCTGGGACTGCACACAGATACGCAGTATTTT. Translation: CASSPVLGLHTDTQYF.

This clonotype has a handful of counts. V usage is TRBV12-3 or TRBV12-4 and J usage is TRBJ2-3, with 7 positions matching TRBD2. The V segment lost 2 bases and the J segment 0 bases; nucleotides outside the gene matches: 2. This CDR3 is built from 15 residues. CDR3 DNA: TGTGCCAGCAGTTTAAGCGGGATTAGCACAGATACGCAGTATTTT. Encoded protein: CASSLSGISTDTQYF.

Concerning this clonotype itself: At one end the junction does not follow the germline gene, possibly because of a read error. This sequence joins TRBV19 and TRBJ1-1, with D uncertain. Germline loops: CDR1 LNHDA, CDR2 SQIVND (reference sequence). The CDR3 totals 12 residues. The CDR3 reads CARSISRSEAFF. The CDR3 nucleotides read TGTGCCAGGAGTATTTCCAGATCTGAAGCTTTCTTT.

The gene calls are TRBV7-2 and TRBJ2-5; D uncertain. This CDR3 has 18 residues. V gave up 1 base and J gave up 1 base, with 19 bases separating them. Germline V gene sequence: CDR1 SGHTA, CDR2 FQGNSA. CDR3 sequence reads: CASSLGVVSGPGQETQYF. The CDR3 DNA reads TGTGCCAGCAGCTTAGGCGTCGTGTCAGGACCCGGCCAAGAGACCCAGTACTTC.

As for this clonotype: Relative to the germline gene, one junction end is altered; a read error may explain this. This chain joins TRBV7-7 and TRBJ2-2; a weak D match, TRBD2 (8 bases). The CDR3 consists of 16 residues. Per the germline V gene, CDR1 is SSHAT and CDR2 is FNYEAQ (reference sequence). DNA of the CDR3: TGTGCTAGCAGCTCCCCCGGGGGGGACAGTGCCGGGGAGCCGTTTTTT. Its protein is CASSSPGGDSAGEPFF.

The V and J genes are TRBV11-2 and TRBJ2-7; TRBD1 matches at 7 bases. The V gene's germline CDR1 is SGHAT and CDR2 FQNNGV. The CDR3 is 14 residues long. J was trimmed by 3 bases and V by 2 bases; bases with no gene match: 4. The CDR3, as DNA: TGTGCCAGCAGCTTAATGGGACAGAGCTACGAGCAGTACTTC. Protein sequence: CASSLMGQSYEQYF.

As regards this clonotype: The junction does not match germline at one end; this may be a read error. This chain connects TRBV28 to TRBJ2-6, with TRBD1 as a possible D gene (5 bases). CDR1 is MDHEN and CDR2 is SYDVKM in the germline V gene. CDR3 length equals 15 residues. CDR3 amino acids: CASSLDSPGANVLAF. CDR3 in DNA: TGTGCCAGCAGTTTAGATTCACCTGGGGCCAACGTCCTGGCTTTC.

The chain has TRBV11-2 and TRBJ2-7; 16 bases are shared with TRBD2. Germline lookup yields CDR1 SGHAT and CDR2 FQNNGV. The V and J ends lost 5 bases and 3 bases, in that order; junction bases with no gene match: 7. The CDR3 consists of 17 residues. The CDR3 coding sequence is TGTGCCAGCAGCACCGGGACTAGCGGGGGGGCCAGCTACGAGCAGTACTTC. Its translation is CASSTGTSGGASYEQYF. The entire variable domain, with the rest obtained from reference TRBV11-2 and TRBJ2-7, is as follows: EAGVAQSPRYKIIEKRQSVAFWCNPISGHATLYWYQQILGQGPKLLIQFQNNGVVDDSQLPKDRFSAERLKGVDSTLKIQPAKLEDSAVYLCASSTGTSGGASYEQYFGPGTRLTVT.

This clonotype was counted between two and nine times. CDR3 DNA sequence: TGTGCCAGCAGTAGGACAGGGGGTGGAAACACCATATATTTT. The encoded protein is CASSRTGGGNTIYF. The chain joins TRBV2 to TRBJ1-3; the match to TRBD1 covers 10 bases. The CDR3 is 14 amino acids. Trimming cost V 5 bases and J 3 bases; bases outside gene matches: 1. Per the germline V gene, CDR1 is SNHLY and CDR2 is FYNNEI.

This clonotype showed up just a few times. The rearrangement uses TRBV12-3 or TRBV12-4 and TRBJ2-2; no reliable D call. Trimming left V 6 bases short and J 3 bases short, with 17 bases between. CDR3 length: 16 residues. The CDR3 sequence is CASSPPLGTDTGELFF. CDR3 in DNA: TGTGCCAGCAGCCCCCCTTTGGGTACTGACACCGGGGAGCTGTTTTTT.

This clonotype was seen a few times. V and J are TRBV7-9 and TRBJ2-7; TRBD2 might be the D (6 bases). This CDR3 has 16 residues. The V gene lost 5 bases and the J gene lost 0 bases, with 17 bases spanning the gap. Germline V gene lookup returns CDR1 SEHNR and CDR2 FQNEAQ (reference sequence). This CDR3 reads CASSHPGGANSYEQYF. The CDR3 DNA reads TGTGCCAGCAGCCACCCAGGAGGGGCGAACTCCTACGAGCAGTACTTC.

Many counts were recorded for this clonotype. The V and J genes are TRBV12-3 or TRBV12-4 and TRBJ2-5; a possible D gene is TRBD2 (5 bases). Trimming cost V 6 bases and J 5 bases, with 16 bases left between them. The length of the CDR3 is 14 residues. Here the CDR3 DNA reads TGTGCCAGCAGCCGAGGTGCGAGCGGCGAGACCCAGTACTTC. It specifies CASSRGASGETQYF.

This clonotype was counted many times. The V and J genes are TRBV5-1 and TRBJ1-1; no clear D gene. Trimming left V 4 bases short and J 0 bases short, with 16 bases between. Per the germline V gene, CDR1 is SGHRS and CDR2 is YFSETQ. This CDR3 spans 16 amino acids. CDR3 loop: CASSLGTGLLNTEAFF. As DNA, the CDR3 is TGCGCCAGCAGCCTTGGAACCGGACTGTTGAACACTGAAGCTTTCTTT.

This clonotype was found once. This could be a read error, since a much larger clone is one nucleotide away. J is TRBJ2-5 and V is TRBV7-9; no clear D gene. The CDR3 loop spans 14 amino acids. Trimming cost V 5 bases and J 2 bases, with 12 bases left between them. CDR1 and CDR2 (germline): SEHNR, FQNEAQ (reference sequence). The CDR3 reads CASSPSWRQETQYF. Here the CDR3 DNA reads TGTGCCAGCAGCCCATCATGGAGACAAGAGACCCAGTACTTC.

Comment on this clonotype: The final CDR3 position lacks the conserved phenylalanine or tryptophan, pointing to a likely read error. Because the CDR3's place on the DNA is in doubt, the DNA is left out and the CDR3 is given as listed by TCRdb. The rearrangement links TRBV7-9 to TRBJ1-1. Germline V gene data show CDR1 as SEHNR and CDR2 as FQNEAQ (reference sequence). The CDR3 has 18 amino acids, counting both end residues. The CDR3 region is CASSHAVKPTARNTEAIY.

At least ten counts were recorded for this clonotype. CDR3 protein: CASSHGTTLYEQYF. The CDR3 DNA reads TGTGCCAGCAGCCACGGGACTACCCTCTACGAGCAGTACTTC. The chain employs TRBV7-9 and TRBJ2-7; 7 nucleotides match TRBD2. After removal of 5 bases from V and 3 bases from J, the junction contained 7 bases not matched to a gene. The CDR3 is 14 amino acids. Germline V gene lookup returns CDR1 SEHNR and CDR2 FQNEAQ (reference sequence).

This rearrangement joins TRBV7-9 to TRBJ2-3; D is ambiguous. Germline CDR1 SEHNR, CDR2 FQNEAQ (reference sequence). This CDR3 is 14 amino acids long. Trimming took off 3 bases at V and 2 bases at J, with 9 bases between the two ends. CDR3 nucleotides: TGTGCCAGCAGCTTGGCGAGACACACAGATACGCAGTATTTT. As protein: CASSLARHTDTQYF.

The chain uses TRBV24-1 and TRBJ2-3; 13 bases map to TRBD2. There are 16 residues in the CDR3. V gave up 0 bases and J gave up 4 bases; unmatched junction bases: 0. Germline CDR1 reads KGHDR; CDR2 reads SFDVKD. The CDR3 DNA reads TGTGCCACCAGTGATTTGGGACTAGCGGGAGCAGATACGCAGTATTTT. It yields the protein CATSDLGLAGADTQYF.

This clonotype showed up just a few times. The chain links TRBV28 to TRBJ1-5; D may be TRBD1 (5 bases). Per the germline V gene, CDR1 is MDHEN and CDR2 is SYDVKM. V gave up 7 bases and J gave up 4 bases, with 14 bases separating them. The CDR3 length is 14 residues. CDR3 nucleotide sequence: TGTGCCAGCAAAATGACAGCCCTTAATCAGCCCCAGCATTTT. This translates into CASKMTALNQPQHF.

Only a few counts were recorded for this clonotype. This chain uses TRBV9 with TRBJ1-4; a weak D match, TRBD1 (6 bases). CDR1 is SGDLS, CDR2 YYNGEE, per germline. The CDR3 loop spans 13 amino acids. V was pared by 4 bases and J by 8 bases, with 12 bases between. The CDR3: CASSLDTGEKLFF. CDR3 bases: TGTGCCAGCAGCCTAGATACAGGGGAAAAACTGTTTTTT. Using reference TRBV9 and TRBJ1-4 for the parts outside the CDR3, the full variable domain is DSGVTQTPKHLITATGQRVTLRCSPRSGDLSVYWYQQSLDQGLQFLIQYYNGEERAKGNILERFSAQQFPDLHSELNLSSLELGDSALYFCASSLDTGEKLFFGSGTQLSVL.

The chain carries TRBV20-1 and TRBJ1-1, with D uncertain. V shed 3 bases and J shed 0 bases, with 8 bases lying between them. The germline V gene has CDR1 DFQATT and CDR2 SNEGSKA (reference sequence). The CDR3 covers 13 residues. CDR3 sequence: CSASAQVNTEAFF. The CDR3 DNA is TGCAGTGCTAGCGCGCAGGTGAACACTGAAGCTTTCTTT.

This clonotype has a handful of counts. The junction departs from germline at one end; a sequencing error may be responsible. The rearrangement joins TRBV4-3 to TRBJ2-7; TRBD2 agrees at 8 bases. The CDR3 extends over 17 amino acids. Germline V CDR1 and CDR2: LGHNA, YSLEER. The CDR3, as DNA: TGCGCCAGCTGCCAAGAGGTAGCGGGACTCGGAACCTACGAGCAGTACTTC. Encoded protein: CASCQEVAGLGTYEQYF.